The 20 T cell receptor beta chains reported below all come from one sample, sequenced in a study of resident and recirculating memory T cells in vitiligo. Some clones are missing from TCRdb's copy, which holds only in-frame ones; the method was immunoSEQ multiplex PCR. The repertoire holds tens of thousands of clones, with about 90% as singletons. The sequenced sample was blood. The receptor source for this set is a male donor with vitiligo.

V usage is TRBV11-2 and J usage is TRBJ2-7; unclear D gene. Trimming took off 3 bases at V and 3 bases at J, with 9 bases between the two ends. This CDR3 is built from 13 residues. Germline V gene data show CDR1 as SGHAT and CDR2 as FQNNGV. The CDR3 loop reads CASSLGQHYEQYF. The CDR3 DNA follows: TGTGCCAGCAGCTTGGGCCAGCACTACGAGCAGTACTTC.

This clone was observed a few times. The chain has TRBV6-1 and TRBJ2-1; 8 bases are shared with TRBD1. V gave up 6 bases and J gave up 6 bases; unmatched junction bases: 7. The CDR3 length is 14 residues. Germline V gene sequence: CDR1 MNHNS, CDR2 SASEGT. The CDR3 here is CASRAGQGFNEQFF. The CDR3, as DNA: TGTGCCAGCAGGGCCGGACAGGGATTCAATGAGCAGTTCTTC.

The sample holds one count of this clone. J is TRBJ2-7 and V is TRBV27; a possible D gene is TRBD2 (5 bases). Germline V gene sequence: CDR1 MNHEY, CDR2 SMNVEV (reference sequence). The CDR3 spans 12 residues. With 6 bases removed from V and 6 bases from J, the gap between germline ends came to 12 bases. The CDR3 region is CASRNGLLEQYF. The CDR3 coding sequence is TGTGCCAGCAGAAACGGACTGCTCGAGCAGTACTTC.

The CDR3 bases are TGTGCCAGCAGTTCAGAAGCGCGGGGAGGCGGGCAGTATTTT. It yields the protein CASSSEARGGGQYF. The V call is TRBV27, the J call TRBJ2-3, with a tentative D call TRBD2 (6 bases). Per the germline V gene, CDR1 is MNHEY and CDR2 is SMNVEV (reference sequence). V was trimmed by 4 bases and J by 11 bases, leaving 19 bases between them. CDR3 size: 14 residues.

J is TRBJ2-7 and V is TRBV6-1; 9 nucleotides agree with TRBD2. This CDR3 is 16 amino acids long. Germline CDR1 MNHNS, CDR2 SASEGT. V shed 4 bases, J shed 4 bases, and the junction held 11 bases outside the gene matches. The CDR3 reads CASSGRSGTSRYEQYF. CDR3 sequence (DNA): TGTGCCAGCAGTGGGAGGTCCGGGACTAGCAGGTACGAGCAGTACTTC.

The rearrangement uses TRBV6-4 and TRBJ2-6; TRBD1 agrees at 9 bases. Germline loops: CDR1 MRHNA, CDR2 SNTAGT. CDR3 size: 18 residues. V shed 0 bases, J shed 0 bases, and the junction held 3 bases outside the gene matches. The DNA for the CDR3 is TGTGCCAGCAGTGACTCAGGACAGGGGACCTCTGGGGCCAACGTCCTGACTTTC. As protein: CASSDSGQGTSGANVLTF.

The V call is TRBV28, the J call TRBJ2-7, with 10 bases aligning to TRBD1. Germline loops: CDR1 MDHEN, CDR2 SYDVKM. The ends lost 3 bases at V and 3 bases at J; junction bases unmatched: 20. This CDR3 has 20 residues. The DNA for the CDR3 is TGTGCCAGCAGTTTCCCAGGGACAGGGGTCCCGGATACTAAAGGCTACGAGCAGTACTTC. This encodes CASSFPGTGVPDTKGYEQYF.

The chain recombines TRBV7-8 with TRBJ2-7, with D possibly matching TRBD2 (5 bases). V was pared by 5 bases and J by 5 bases, with 25 bases between. This CDR3 is built from 17 residues. CDR1 and CDR2 (germline): SGHVS, FQNEAQ. CDR3 DNA sequence: TGTGCCAGCAGCCCCCCCCTTACTAGGTTCATTTCCAACGAGCAGTACTTC. As protein: CASSPPLTRFISNEQYF. The full variable domain, rest sourced from reference TRBV7-8 and TRBJ2-7, is GAGVSQSPRYKVAKRGQDVALRCDPISGHVSLFWYQQALGQGPEFLTYFQNEAQLDKSGLPSDRFFAERPEGSVSTLKIQRTQQEDSAVYLCASSPPLTRFISNEQYFGPGTRLTVT.

The rearrangement links TRBV27 to TRBJ2-1; perhaps TRBD2 as D (5 bases). Trimming took 5 bases from V and 6 from J, leaving 14 bases between them. Germline assignment: CDR1 MNHEY and CDR2 SMNVEV (reference sequence). CDR3 length equals 14 residues. CDR3 coding DNA: TGTGCCAGCAGTCCCTTATTGGGAGTCAATGAGCAGTTCTTC. This gives the protein CASSPLLGVNEQFF.

This rearrangement joins TRBV19 to TRBJ2-1; 12 bases map to TRBD2. J was trimmed by 7 bases and V by 5 bases; bases with no gene match: 9. The CDR3 has 16 residues. Germline loops: CDR1 LNHDA, CDR2 SQIVND (reference sequence). The CDR3 region is CASSLPSGRASNEQFF. The CDR3, as DNA: TGTGCCAGTAGTCTGCCTAGCGGGAGGGCCTCAAATGAGCAGTTCTTC.

The CDR3 is CASRRELGELFF. The CDR3 bases are TGTGCCAGCAGGCGGGAGCTCGGGGAGCTGTTTTTT. V usage is TRBV11-3 and J usage is TRBJ2-2; 7 nucleotides agree with TRBD2. The CDR3 totals 12 residues. After removal of 6 bases from V and 7 bases from J, the junction contained 2 bases not matched to a gene. Germline values: CDR1 SGHNT, CDR2 YENEEA.

The rearrangement joins TRBV5-1 to TRBJ2-3; possible D gene TRBD2, 5 bases. Trimming removed 5 bases from V and 0 bases from J, with 10 bases in between. CDR3 length: 14 amino acids. CDR1 and CDR2 from the germline V gene are SGHRS and YFSETQ. The CDR3, as DNA: TGCGCCAGCAGTTCAACGGGGAGCACAGATACGCAGTATTTT. Translation: CASSSTGSTDTQYF.

The chain recombines TRBV7-3 with TRBJ2-5; 11 nucleotides line up with TRBD2. The V gene's germline CDR1 is SGHTA and CDR2 FQGTGA. The junction had 11 bases not matched to a gene; V was cut back by 5 bases and J by 6 bases. CDR3 length equals 16 residues. CDR3 amino acids: CASSPHIAGGPKTQYF. CDR3 nucleotides: TGTGCCAGCAGCCCGCACATAGCGGGAGGGCCGAAGACCCAGTACTTC.

The chain joins TRBV9 to TRBJ2-3; D perhaps matches TRBD2 (6 bases). V gave up 1 base and J gave up 6 bases, with 15 bases separating them. Looked up from germline, CDR1 is SGDLS and CDR2 is YYNGEE. The CDR3 totals 15 residues. The CDR3 nucleotides read TGTGCCAGCAGCGTATTGGACGGGAGTCGGGATACGCAGTATTTT. Amino acids: CASSVLDGSRDTQYF.

The CDR3 here is CASSAGGQFSGNTIYF. In DNA form, the CDR3 reads TGTGCCAGCAGCGCCGGGGGACAGTTCTCTGGAAACACCATATATTTT. The gene calls are TRBV9 and TRBJ1-3; 7 nucleotides agree with TRBD1. V lost 3 bases, J lost 0 bases, and 6 bases stayed unmatched. The CDR3 totals 16 residues. Germline V gene data show CDR1 as SGDLS and CDR2 as YYNGEE.

This clone occurred once. The junction departs from the called germline gene at one end, perhaps through a read error. V usage is TRBV13 and J usage is TRBJ2-7, with TRBD1 matching 9 bases. The germline V gene has CDR1 PRHDT and CDR2 FYEKMQ (reference sequence). The CDR3 covers 13 residues. The DNA of the CDR3 is TGTGCCAGCAGCCTAGGACAGGGGAACGAGCAGTACTTC. Amino acids: CASSLGQGNEQYF. Variable domain in full (rest from reference TRBV13 and TRBJ2-7): AAGVIQSPRHLIKEKRETATLKCYPIPRHDTVYWYQQGPGQDPQFLISFYEKMQSDKGSIPDRFSAQQFSDYHSELNMSSLELGDSALYFCASSLGQGNEQYFGPGTRLTVT.

The J gene is TRBJ2-5, the V gene TRBV9; TRBD1 agrees at 8 bases. CDR1 is SGDLS, CDR2 YYNGEE, per germline. Trimming cost V 4 bases and J 5 bases; bases outside gene matches: 10. This CDR3 is built from 15 residues. CDR3 residues: CASSPQPGGGETQYF. The CDR3 DNA follows: TGTGCCAGCAGCCCGCAGCCAGGGGGCGGGGAGACCCAGTACTTC. Combining the CDR3 with reference TRBV9 and TRBJ2-5 gives the whole variable domain DSGVTQTPKHLITATGQRVTLRCSPRSGDLSVYWYQQSLDQGLQFLIQYYNGEERAKGNILERFSAQQFPDLHSELNLSSLELGDSALYFCASSPQPGGGETQYFGPGTRLLVL.

The chain combines TRBV28 with TRBJ1-5, with a weak D call TRBD1 (6 bases). The germline gives CDR1 MDHEN, CDR2 SYDVKM. This CDR3 comprises 16 residues. Deletions cut 6 bases from V and 1 base from J, with 16 bases between. CDR3 nucleotides: TGTGCCAGCAGATCAGGGGTAAGGGGAAGCAATCAGCCCCAGCATTTT. Amino acid sequence: CASRSGVRGSNQPQHF.

The gene calls are TRBV6-5 and TRBJ1-3; D is unclear. This CDR3 is 14 amino acids long. Trimming cost V 0 bases and J 2 bases, with 5 bases left between them. Germline loops: CDR1 MNHEY, CDR2 SVGAGI. The CDR3 nucleotides are TGTGCCAGCAGTTACTCGAGGGCTGGAAACACCATATATTTT. This gives the protein CASSYSRAGNTIYF.

The chain joins TRBV30 to TRBJ1-4; possible D gene TRBD1, 5 bases. Trimming shortened V by 0 bases and J by 14 bases, and 13 bases separated the two germline ends. The CDR3 totals 12 residues. Germline loops: CDR1 GTSNPN, CDR2 SVGIG (reference sequence). DNA of the CDR3: TGTGCCTGGAGTGTACGGGGGGATAAGCTGTTTTTT. It translates to CAWSVRGDKLFF.